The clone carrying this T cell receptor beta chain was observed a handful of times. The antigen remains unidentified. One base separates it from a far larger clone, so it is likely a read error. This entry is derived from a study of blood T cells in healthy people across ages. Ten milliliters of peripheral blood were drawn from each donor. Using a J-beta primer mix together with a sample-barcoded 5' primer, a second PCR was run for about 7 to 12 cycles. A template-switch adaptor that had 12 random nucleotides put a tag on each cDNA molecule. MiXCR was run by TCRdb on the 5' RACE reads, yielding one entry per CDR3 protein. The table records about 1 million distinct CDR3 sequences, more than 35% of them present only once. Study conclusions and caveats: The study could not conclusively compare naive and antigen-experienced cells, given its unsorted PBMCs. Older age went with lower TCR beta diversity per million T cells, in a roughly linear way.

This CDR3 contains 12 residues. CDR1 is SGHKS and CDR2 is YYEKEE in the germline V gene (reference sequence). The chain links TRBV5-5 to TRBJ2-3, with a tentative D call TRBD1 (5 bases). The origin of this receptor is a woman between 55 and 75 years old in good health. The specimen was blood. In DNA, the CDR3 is TGTGCCAGCAGCTTAAGCACAGGTACGCAGTATTTT. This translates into CASSLSTGTQYF.